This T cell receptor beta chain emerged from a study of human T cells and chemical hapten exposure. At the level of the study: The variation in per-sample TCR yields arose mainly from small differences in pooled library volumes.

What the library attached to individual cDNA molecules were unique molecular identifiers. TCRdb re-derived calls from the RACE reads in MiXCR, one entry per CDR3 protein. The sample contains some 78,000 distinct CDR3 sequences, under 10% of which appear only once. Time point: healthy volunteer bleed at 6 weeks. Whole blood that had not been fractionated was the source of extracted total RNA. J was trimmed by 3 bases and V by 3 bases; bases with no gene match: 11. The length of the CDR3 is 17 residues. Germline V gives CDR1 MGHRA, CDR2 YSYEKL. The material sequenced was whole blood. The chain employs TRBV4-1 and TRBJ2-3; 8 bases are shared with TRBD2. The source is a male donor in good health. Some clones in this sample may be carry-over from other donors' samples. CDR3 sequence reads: CASSHPGLAGGTDTQYF. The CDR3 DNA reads TGCGCCAGCAGCCATCCCGGACTAGCTGGGGGTACAGATACGCAGTATTTT.